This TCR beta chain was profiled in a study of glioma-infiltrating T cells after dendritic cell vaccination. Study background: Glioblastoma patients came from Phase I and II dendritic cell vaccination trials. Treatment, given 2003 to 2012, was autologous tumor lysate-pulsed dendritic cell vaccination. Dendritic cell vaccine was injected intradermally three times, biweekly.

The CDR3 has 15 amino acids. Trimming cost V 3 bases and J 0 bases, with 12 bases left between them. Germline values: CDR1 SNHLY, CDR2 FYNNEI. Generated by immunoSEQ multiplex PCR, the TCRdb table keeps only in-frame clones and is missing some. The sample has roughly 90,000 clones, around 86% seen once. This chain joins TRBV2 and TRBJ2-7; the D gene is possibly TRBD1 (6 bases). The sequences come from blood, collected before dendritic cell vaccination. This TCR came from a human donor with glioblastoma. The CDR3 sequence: CASSERQVSSYEQYF. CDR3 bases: TGTGCCAGCAGTGAGAGACAGGTGAGCTCCTACGAGCAGTACTTC. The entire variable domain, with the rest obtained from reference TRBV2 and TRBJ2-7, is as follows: EPEVTQTPSHQVTQMGQEVILRCVPISNHLYFYWYRQILGQKVEFLVSFYNNEISEKSEIFDDQFSVERPDGSNFTLKIRSTKLEDSAMYFCASSERQVSSYEQYFGPGTRLTVT.